Below are 14 T cell receptor beta chains sequenced from a single sample in a study of control samples from healthy donors and cancer patients. The assay was immunoSEQ multiplex PCR, and TCRdb's table has in-frame clones only and misses some. This sample carries 95,000 to 150,000 clones, more than 85% of them seen once, and the ten largest clones take approximately 7.8%. Sequences were obtained from blood. The origin of the receptors is a woman between 18 and 30 years old in good health.

This chain uses TRBV28 with TRBJ1-5, with 11 bases that match TRBD1. The CDR3 has 15 residues. In germline, CDR1 is MDHEN, CDR2 SYDVKM. V lost 5 bases to trimming and J lost 6 bases; unmatched junction nucleotides: 6. CDR3 amino acids: CASSTHGTGGQPQHF. The CDR3 DNA follows: TGTGCCAGCAGTACCCATGGGACAGGGGGTCAGCCCCAGCATTTT.

This chain links TRBV9 with TRBJ2-2; D may be TRBD2 (5 bases). Looked up from germline, CDR1 is SGDLS and CDR2 is YYNGEE. CDR3 length: 15 amino acids. The ends were cut back, 4 bases at V and 0 bases at J, with 10 bases in the middle. The CDR3 DNA reads TGTGCCAGCAGCCCAATCGGGACGAACACCGGGGAGCTGTTTTTT. It encodes CASSPIGTNTGELFF.

The V and J genes are TRBV6-2 or TRBV6-3 and TRBJ2-7, with a possible D match to TRBD1 (6 bases). The germline V and J ends were trimmed by 6 bases and 0 bases, with 15 bases remaining between them. From germline, CDR1 is MNHEY and CDR2 SVGEGT. The CDR3 runs 15 residues. The CDR3 DNA follows: TGTGCCAGCAGCGAAGGGGGTTTTAGCTCCTACGAGCAGTACTTC. The encoded protein is CASSEGGFSSYEQYF.

V gene TRBV30 combines with J gene TRBJ1-5; D might be TRBD1 (6 bases). The V and J ends lost 2 bases and 2 bases respectively, with 13 bases between them. CDR1 and CDR2 (germline): GTSNPN, SVGIG (reference sequence). CDR3 size: 15 residues. Here the CDR3 DNA reads TGTGCCTGGAGTAGTACAGGGACCCGCAATCAGCCCCAGCATTTT. Translated: CAWSSTGTRNQPQHF.

The CDR3 loop reads CASSENGISTDTQYF. CDR3 DNA: TGTGCCAGCAGTGAAAACGGTATTAGCACAGATACGCAGTATTTT. V is TRBV2 and J is TRBJ2-3; no reliable D call. The germline gives CDR1 SNHLY, CDR2 FYNNEI. CDR3 length: 15 residues. V lost 2 bases and J 0 bases, leaving 9 bases between the germline ends.

V and J are TRBV28 and TRBJ1-1, with a weak D call TRBD1 (5 bases). Germline assignment: CDR1 MDHEN and CDR2 SYDVKM. Trimming stripped 7 bases from V and 4 bases from J, with 13 bases between. This CDR3 contains 13 residues. CDR3 bases: TGTGCCAGCATTATGGGGGGTGGCACTGAAGCTTTCTTT. This sequence encodes CASIMGGGTEAFF.

The chain is built from TRBV27 and TRBJ1-6; no reliable D call. Looked up from germline, CDR1 is MNHEY and CDR2 is SMNVEV (reference sequence). The CDR3 contains 16 residues. V lost 3 bases and J 4 bases, leaving 13 bases between the germline ends. The CDR3 loop reads CASSFLSGFYNSPLHF. In nucleotides, the CDR3 is TGTGCCAGCAGTTTCCTTTCAGGATTTTATAATTCACCCCTCCACTTT.

The chain uses TRBV28 and TRBJ1-5; no clear D gene. CDR1 and CDR2 (germline): MDHEN, SYDVKM. Between the trimmed V and J ends, which lost 7 bases and 7 bases, there was a span of 17 bases. CDR3 length equals 14 residues. The CDR3 reads CASIGNLGWQPQHF. Here the CDR3 DNA reads TGTGCCAGCATCGGAAATCTGGGGTGGCAGCCCCAGCATTTT.

This chain joins TRBV11-1 and TRBJ2-3; no clear D. From germline, CDR1 is SGHAT and CDR2 FQDESV (reference sequence). This CDR3 contains 13 residues. Trimming stripped 5 bases from V and 4 bases from J, with 10 bases between. CDR3 nucleotides: TGTGCCAGCAGCCGTTTCAGCGCAGATACGCAGTATTTT. Its translation is CASSRFSADTQYF.

The chain recombines TRBV28 with TRBJ2-7, with D unresolved. Trimming shortened V by 4 bases and J by 2 bases, and 6 bases separated the two germline ends. This CDR3 spans 12 amino acids. The germline CDR1 and CDR2 sequences are MDHEN and SYDVKM. The CDR3 reads CASSSAPYEQYF. CDR3 DNA: TGTGCCAGCAGTTCTGCCCCCTACGAGCAGTACTTC.

Regarding this clone: The sample has other DNA sequences that encode this CDR3 too. The chain carries TRBV4-3 and TRBJ2-7; 11 bases align to TRBD2. The CDR3 is 15 amino acids. Trimming removed 1 base from V and 3 bases from J; junction bases left unmatched: 2. Germline loops: CDR1 LGHNA, CDR2 YSLEER. CDR3 loop: CASSQGLAGGYEQYF. The CDR3 DNA reads as TGCGCCAGCAGCCAAGGCCTAGCGGGGGGCTACGAGCAGTACTTC.

This clone was seen just once. V gene TRBV4-1 combines with J gene TRBJ1-4; D unresolved. This CDR3 comprises 13 residues. V lost 4 bases and J lost 11, with 14 bases in between. Germline CDR1 and CDR2: MGHRA and YSYEKL. In nucleotides, the CDR3 is TGCGCCAGCAGCCTTTTACCCGGGGAGAAACTGTTTTTT. Its protein is CASSLLPGEKLFF.

V is TRBV28 and J is TRBJ1-3; a possible D gene is TRBD1 (6 bases). V gave up 1 base and J gave up 0 bases, with 22 bases separating them. The germline V gene has CDR1 MDHEN and CDR2 SYDVKM. This CDR3 region has 20 residues. Here the CDR3 reads CASSLLGGQSTGFSGNTIYF. For the CDR3, the DNA is TGTGCCAGCAGTTTATTAGGAGGACAGTCTACCGGGTTCTCTGGAAACACCATATATTTT.

The V gene is TRBV24-1, the J gene TRBJ1-4; D is undetermined. Deletions cut 4 bases from V and 0 bases from J, with 8 bases between. Germline CDR1 KGHDR, CDR2 SFDVKD. The CDR3 is 15 residues long. The DNA for the CDR3 is TGTGCCACCAGTGACTCTCAGTCAACTAATGAAAAACTGTTTTTT. The encoded protein is CATSDSQSTNEKLFF.